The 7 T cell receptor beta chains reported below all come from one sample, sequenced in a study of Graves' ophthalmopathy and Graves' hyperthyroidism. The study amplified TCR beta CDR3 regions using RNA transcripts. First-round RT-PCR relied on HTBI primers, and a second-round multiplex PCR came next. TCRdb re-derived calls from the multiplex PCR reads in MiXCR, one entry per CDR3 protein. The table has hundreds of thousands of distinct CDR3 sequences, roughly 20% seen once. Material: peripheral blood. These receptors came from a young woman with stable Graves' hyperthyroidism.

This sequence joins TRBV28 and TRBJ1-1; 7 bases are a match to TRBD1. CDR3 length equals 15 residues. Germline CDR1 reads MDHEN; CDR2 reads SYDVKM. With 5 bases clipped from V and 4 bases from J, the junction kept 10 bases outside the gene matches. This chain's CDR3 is CASSQRGRGSTEAFF. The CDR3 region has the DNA TGTGCCAGCAGTCAGAGGGGCAGGGGGTCCACTGAAGCTTTCTTT. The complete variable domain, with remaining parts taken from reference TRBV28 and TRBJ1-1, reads DVKVTQSSRYLVKRTGEKVFLECVQDMDHENMFWYRQDPGLGLRLIYFSYDVKMKEKGDIPEGYSVSREKKERFSLILESASTNQTSMYLCASSQRGRGSTEAFFGQGTRLTVV.

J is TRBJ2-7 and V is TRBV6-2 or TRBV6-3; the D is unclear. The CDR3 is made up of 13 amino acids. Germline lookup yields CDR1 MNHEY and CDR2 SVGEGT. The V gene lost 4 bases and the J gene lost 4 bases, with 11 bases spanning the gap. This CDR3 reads CASSSNLRYEQYF. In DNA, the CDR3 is TGTGCCAGCAGTTCCAACTTACGATACGAGCAGTACTTC.

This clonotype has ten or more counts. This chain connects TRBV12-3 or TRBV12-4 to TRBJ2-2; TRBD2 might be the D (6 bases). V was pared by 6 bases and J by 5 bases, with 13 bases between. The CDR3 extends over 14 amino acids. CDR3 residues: CASRGTGPTGELFF. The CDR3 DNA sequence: TGTGCCAGCAGGGGGACTGGTCCGACCGGGGAGCTGTTTTTT.

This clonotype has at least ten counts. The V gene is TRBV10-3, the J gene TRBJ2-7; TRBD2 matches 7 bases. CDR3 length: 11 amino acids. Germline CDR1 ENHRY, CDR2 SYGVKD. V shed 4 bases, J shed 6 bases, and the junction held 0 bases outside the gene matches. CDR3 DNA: TGTGCCATCAGTGGGGGGGGCGAGCAGTACTTC. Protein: CAISGGGEQYF.

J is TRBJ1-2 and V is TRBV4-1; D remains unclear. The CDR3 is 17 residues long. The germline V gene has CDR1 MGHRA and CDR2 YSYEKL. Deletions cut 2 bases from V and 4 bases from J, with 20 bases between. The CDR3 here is CASSQLKNLPTPYGYTF. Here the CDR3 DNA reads TGCGCCAGCAGCCAACTTAAGAACTTACCGACCCCCTATGGCTACACCTTC.

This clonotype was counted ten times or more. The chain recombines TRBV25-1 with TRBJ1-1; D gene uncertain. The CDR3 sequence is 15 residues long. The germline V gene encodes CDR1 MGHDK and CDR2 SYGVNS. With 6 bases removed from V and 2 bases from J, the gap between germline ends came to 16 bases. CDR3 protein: CASSPLGSLNTEAFF. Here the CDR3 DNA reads TGTGCCAGCAGCCCCTTGGGGTCGCTCAACACTGAAGCTTTCTTT.

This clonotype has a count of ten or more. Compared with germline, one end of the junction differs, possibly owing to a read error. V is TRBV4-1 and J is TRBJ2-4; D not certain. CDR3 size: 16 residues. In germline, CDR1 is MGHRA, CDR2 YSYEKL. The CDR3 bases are TGCGCCAGCAGCTACCCATCGGATACCTCCAAAAACATTAAGTACTTC. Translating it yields CASSYPSDTSKNIKYF.